This TCR beta chain was documented in a study of blood T cell repertoires in COVID-19. Source study methods: From reference gene primer amplification, estimates of nucleated cell counts were derived. Sequencing was performed with immunoSEQ multiplex PCR; in TCRdb, only in-frame clones are kept and a portion is missing. Clone size and V and J calls were adopted from that table, with D and trimming inferred from the DNA. This table has about 190,000 clones, approximately 87% appearing once. About this clone: Additional DNA sequences in this sample encode the identical CDR3.

Germline lookup yields CDR1 MDHEN and CDR2 SYDVKM. This CDR3 has 14 amino acids. Trimming took 4 bases from V and 7 from J; bases not matched to a gene: 5. The sample comprised peripheral blood. The V and J genes are TRBV28 and TRBJ1-5, with TRBD1 matching 9 bases. The sequence was collected from a woman in her seventies with COVID-19, enrolled during active disease. The CDR3 coding sequence is TGTGCCAGCAGTTCCGGGACAGGGCAGCAGCCCCAGCATTTT. Amino acid sequence: CASSSGTGQQPQHF.